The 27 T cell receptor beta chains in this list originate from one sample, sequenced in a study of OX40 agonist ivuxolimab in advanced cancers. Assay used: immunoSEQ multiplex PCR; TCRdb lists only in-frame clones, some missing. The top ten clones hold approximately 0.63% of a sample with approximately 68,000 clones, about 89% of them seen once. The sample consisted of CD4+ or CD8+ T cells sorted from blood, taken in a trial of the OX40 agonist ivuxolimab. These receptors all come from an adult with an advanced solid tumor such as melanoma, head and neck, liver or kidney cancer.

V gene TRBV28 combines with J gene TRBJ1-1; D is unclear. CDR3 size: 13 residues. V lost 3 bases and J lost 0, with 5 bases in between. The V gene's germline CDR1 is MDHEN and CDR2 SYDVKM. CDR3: CASSFRMNTEAFF. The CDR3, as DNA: TGTGCCAGCAGTTTCCGCATGAACACTGAAGCTTTCTTT.

CDR3 in amino acids: CASLDPLGSPLHF. The CDR3 DNA reads TGTGCCAGTCTGGACCCACTCGGATCACCCCTCCACTTT. The chain employs TRBV6-5 and TRBJ1-6; D is ambiguous. The V end was cut by 9 bases, the J end by 10 bases, with 16 bases between. This CDR3 contains 13 residues. Germline CDR1 is MNHEY and CDR2 is SVGAGI.

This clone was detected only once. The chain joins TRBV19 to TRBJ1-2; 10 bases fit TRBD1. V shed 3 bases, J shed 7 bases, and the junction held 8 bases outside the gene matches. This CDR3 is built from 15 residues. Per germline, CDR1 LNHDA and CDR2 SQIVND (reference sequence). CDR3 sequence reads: CASSIPDRGMRGYTF. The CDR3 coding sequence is TGTGCCAGTAGTATTCCGGACAGGGGGATGCGTGGCTACACCTTC.

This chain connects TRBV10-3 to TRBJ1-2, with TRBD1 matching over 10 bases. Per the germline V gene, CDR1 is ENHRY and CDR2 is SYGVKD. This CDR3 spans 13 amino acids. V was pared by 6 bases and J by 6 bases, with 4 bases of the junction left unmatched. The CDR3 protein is CAISVTGGDGYTF. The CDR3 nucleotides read TGTGCCATCAGCGTGACAGGGGGCGATGGCTACACCTTC.

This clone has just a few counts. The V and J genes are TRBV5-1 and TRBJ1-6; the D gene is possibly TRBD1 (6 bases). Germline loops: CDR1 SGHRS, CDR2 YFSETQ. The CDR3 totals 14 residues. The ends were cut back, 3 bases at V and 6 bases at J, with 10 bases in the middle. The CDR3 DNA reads TGCGCCAGCAGCTCAGAACAGGGTAATTCACCCCTCCACTTT. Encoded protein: CASSSEQGNSPLHF.

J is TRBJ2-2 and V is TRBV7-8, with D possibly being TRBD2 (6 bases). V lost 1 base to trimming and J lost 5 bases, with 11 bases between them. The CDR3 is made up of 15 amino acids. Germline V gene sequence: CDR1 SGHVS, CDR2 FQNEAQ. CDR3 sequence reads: CASSLVASETGELFF. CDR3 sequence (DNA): TGTGCCAGCAGCTTAGTGGCTAGCGAGACCGGGGAGCTGTTTTTT.

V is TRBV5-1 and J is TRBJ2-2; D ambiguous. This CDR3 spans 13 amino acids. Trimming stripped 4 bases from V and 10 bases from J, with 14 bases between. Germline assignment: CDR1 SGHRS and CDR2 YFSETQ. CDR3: CASSPNEREELFF. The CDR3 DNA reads TGCGCCAGCAGCCCCAACGAGCGAGAGGAGCTGTTTTTT.

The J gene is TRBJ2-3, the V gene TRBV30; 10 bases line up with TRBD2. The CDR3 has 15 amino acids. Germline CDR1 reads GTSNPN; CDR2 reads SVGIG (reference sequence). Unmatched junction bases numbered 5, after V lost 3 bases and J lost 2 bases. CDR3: CAWRLAGTFTDTQYF. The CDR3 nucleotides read TGTGCCTGGAGACTAGCGGGGACCTTCACAGATACGCAGTATTTT.

DNA for the CDR3: TGCGCCAGTAACCCTAGGGGGACTAGCGGGGGGAATGGCTACGAGCAGTACTTC. This translates into CASNPRGTSGGNGYEQYF. V usage is TRBV10-1 and J usage is TRBJ2-7; 15 nucleotides line up with TRBD2. Germline trimming cut 9 bases from V and 3 bases from J; bases unmatched to any gene: 15. The CDR3 length is 18 residues. CDR1 WNHNN and CDR2 SYGVQD come from the germline V gene (reference sequence).

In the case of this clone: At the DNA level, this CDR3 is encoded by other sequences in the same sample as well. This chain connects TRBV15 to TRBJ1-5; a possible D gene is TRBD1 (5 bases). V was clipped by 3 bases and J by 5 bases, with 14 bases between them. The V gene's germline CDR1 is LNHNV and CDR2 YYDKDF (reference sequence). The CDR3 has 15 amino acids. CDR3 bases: TGTGCCACCAGCAGGGATCGGCAGGGAGATCAGCCCCAGCATTTT. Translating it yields CATSRDRQGDQPQHF.

The CDR3 DNA reads as TGTGCCAGTAGCCCGGACGGCCACCTAGGCTACACCTTC. It translates to CASSPDGHLGYTF. The gene calls are TRBV19 and TRBJ1-2; no firm D call. Trimming cost V 6 bases and J 8 bases, with 16 bases left between them. The germline CDR1 and CDR2 sequences are LNHDA and SQIVND (reference sequence). CDR3 length equals 13 residues.

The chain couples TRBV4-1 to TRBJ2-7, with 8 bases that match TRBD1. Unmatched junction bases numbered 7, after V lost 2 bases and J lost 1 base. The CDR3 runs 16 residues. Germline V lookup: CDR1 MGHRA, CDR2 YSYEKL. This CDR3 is CASSQSERTGSYEQYF. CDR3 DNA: TGCGCCAGCAGCCAAAGCGAAAGGACAGGGTCCTACGAGCAGTACTTC.

CDR3 nucleotides: TGTGCCAGCAGGTCAACTACCGGGGAGCTGTTTTTT. It codes for CASRSTTGELFF. This chain links TRBV6-1 with TRBJ2-2; D is undetermined. The CDR3 has 12 amino acids. Germline CDR1 and CDR2: MNHNS and SASEGT. With 6 bases removed from V and 5 bases from J, the gap between germline ends came to 7 bases.

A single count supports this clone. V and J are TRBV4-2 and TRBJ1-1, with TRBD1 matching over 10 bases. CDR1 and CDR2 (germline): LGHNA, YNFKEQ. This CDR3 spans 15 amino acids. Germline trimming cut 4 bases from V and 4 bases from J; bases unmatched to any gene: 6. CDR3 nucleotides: TGTGCCAGCAGCCTGGACGGACAGGGGGGCACTGAAGCTTTCTTT. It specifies CASSLDGQGGTEAFF.

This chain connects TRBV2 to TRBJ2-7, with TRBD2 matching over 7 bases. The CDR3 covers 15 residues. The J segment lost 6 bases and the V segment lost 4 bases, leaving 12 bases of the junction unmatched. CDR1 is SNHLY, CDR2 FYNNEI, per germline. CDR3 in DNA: TGTGCCAGCAGTGTGAACGGACTAGATGGTTCCGAGCAGTACTTC. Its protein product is CASSVNGLDGSEQYF. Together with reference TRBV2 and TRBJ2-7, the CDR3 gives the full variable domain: EPEVTQTPSHQVTQMGQEVILRCVPISNHLYFYWYRQILGQKVEFLVSFYNNEISEKSEIFDDQFSVERPDGSNFTLKIRSTKLEDSAMYFCASSVNGLDGSEQYFGPGTRLTVT.

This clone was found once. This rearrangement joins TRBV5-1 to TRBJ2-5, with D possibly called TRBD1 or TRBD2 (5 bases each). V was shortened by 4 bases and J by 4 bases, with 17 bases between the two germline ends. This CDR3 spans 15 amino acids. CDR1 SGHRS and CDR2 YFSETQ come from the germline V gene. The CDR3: CASSVRSGPRETQYF. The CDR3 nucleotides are TGCGCCAGCAGCGTCCGGTCGGGGCCGAGAGAGACCCAGTACTTC.

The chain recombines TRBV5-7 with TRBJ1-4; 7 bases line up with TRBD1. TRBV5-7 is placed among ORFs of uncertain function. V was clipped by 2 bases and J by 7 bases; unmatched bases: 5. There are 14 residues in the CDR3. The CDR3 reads CASSFQGVGEKLFF. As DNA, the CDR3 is TGTGCCAGCAGCTTCCAGGGGGTCGGTGAAAAACTGTTTTTT.

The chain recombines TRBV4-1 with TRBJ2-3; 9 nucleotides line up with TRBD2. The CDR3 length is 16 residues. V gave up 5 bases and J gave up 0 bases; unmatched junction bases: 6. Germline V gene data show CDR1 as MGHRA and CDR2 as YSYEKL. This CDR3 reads CASSFRLAASTDTQYF. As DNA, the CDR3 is TGCGCCAGCAGCTTTAGACTAGCGGCTAGCACAGATACGCAGTATTTT.

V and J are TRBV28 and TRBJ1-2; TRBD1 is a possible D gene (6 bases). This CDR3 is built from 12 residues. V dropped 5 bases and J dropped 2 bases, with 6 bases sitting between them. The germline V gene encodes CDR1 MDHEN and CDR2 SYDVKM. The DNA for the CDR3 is TGTGCCAGCAGTAGGGGGAACTATGGCTACACCTTC. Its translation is CASSRGNYGYTF.

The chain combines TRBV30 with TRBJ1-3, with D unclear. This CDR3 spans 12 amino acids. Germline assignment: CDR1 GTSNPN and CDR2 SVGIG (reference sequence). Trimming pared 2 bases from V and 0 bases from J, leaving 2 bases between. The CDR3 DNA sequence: TGTGCCTGGAGTTCCTCTGGAAACACCATATATTTT. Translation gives CAWSSSGNTIYF.

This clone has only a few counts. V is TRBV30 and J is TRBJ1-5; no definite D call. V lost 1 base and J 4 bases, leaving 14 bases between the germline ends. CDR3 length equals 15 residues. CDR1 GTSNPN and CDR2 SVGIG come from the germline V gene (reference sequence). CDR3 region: CAWSARGLTNQPQHF. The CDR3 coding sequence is TGTGCCTGGAGTGCCCGTGGGCTAACAAATCAGCCCCAGCATTTT.

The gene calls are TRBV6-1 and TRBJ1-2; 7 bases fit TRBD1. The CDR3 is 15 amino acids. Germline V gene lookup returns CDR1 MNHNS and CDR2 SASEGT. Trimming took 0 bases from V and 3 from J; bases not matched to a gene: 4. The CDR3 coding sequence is TGTGCCAGCAGTGAAGCTCTGGGACAGTACTATGGCTACACCTTC. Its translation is CASSEALGQYYGYTF.

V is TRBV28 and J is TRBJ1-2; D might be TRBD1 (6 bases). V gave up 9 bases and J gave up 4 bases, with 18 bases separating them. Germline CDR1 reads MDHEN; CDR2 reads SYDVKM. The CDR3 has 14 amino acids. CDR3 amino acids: CASRGPGSLYGYTF. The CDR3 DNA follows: TGTGCCAGTCGGGGGCCGGGCAGCCTCTATGGCTACACCTTC.

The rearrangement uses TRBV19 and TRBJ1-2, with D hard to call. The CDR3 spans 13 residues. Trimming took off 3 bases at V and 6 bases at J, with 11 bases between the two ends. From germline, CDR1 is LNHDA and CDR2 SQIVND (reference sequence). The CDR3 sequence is CASSMSPRDGYTF. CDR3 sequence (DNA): TGTGCCAGTAGTATGAGTCCCCGGGATGGCTACACCTTC.

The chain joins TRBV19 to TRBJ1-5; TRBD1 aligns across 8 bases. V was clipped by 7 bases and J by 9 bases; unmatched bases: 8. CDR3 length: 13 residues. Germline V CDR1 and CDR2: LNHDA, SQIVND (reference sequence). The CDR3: CASMQGAFLPQHF. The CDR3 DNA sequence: TGTGCCAGTATGCAGGGGGCTTTTCTGCCCCAGCATTTT.

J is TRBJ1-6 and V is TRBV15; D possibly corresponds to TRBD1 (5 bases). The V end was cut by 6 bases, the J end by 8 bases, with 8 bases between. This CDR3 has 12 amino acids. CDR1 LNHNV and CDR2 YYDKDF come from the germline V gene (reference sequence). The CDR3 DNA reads TGTGCCACCAGAGGAGGGGATTCACCCCTCCACTTT. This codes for CATRGGDSPLHF.

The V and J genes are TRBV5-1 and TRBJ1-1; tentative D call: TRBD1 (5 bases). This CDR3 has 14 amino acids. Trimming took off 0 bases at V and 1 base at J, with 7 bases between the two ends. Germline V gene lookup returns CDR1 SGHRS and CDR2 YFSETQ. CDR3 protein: CASSLATGNTEAFF. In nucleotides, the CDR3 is TGCGCCAGCAGCTTGGCCACAGGGAACACTGAAGCTTTCTTT. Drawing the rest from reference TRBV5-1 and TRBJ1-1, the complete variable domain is KAGVTQTPRYLIKTRGQQVTLSCSPISGHRSVSWYQQTPGQGLQFLFEYFSETQRNKGNFPGRFSGRQFSNSRSEMNVSTLELGDSALYLCASSLATGNTEAFFGQGTRLTVV.